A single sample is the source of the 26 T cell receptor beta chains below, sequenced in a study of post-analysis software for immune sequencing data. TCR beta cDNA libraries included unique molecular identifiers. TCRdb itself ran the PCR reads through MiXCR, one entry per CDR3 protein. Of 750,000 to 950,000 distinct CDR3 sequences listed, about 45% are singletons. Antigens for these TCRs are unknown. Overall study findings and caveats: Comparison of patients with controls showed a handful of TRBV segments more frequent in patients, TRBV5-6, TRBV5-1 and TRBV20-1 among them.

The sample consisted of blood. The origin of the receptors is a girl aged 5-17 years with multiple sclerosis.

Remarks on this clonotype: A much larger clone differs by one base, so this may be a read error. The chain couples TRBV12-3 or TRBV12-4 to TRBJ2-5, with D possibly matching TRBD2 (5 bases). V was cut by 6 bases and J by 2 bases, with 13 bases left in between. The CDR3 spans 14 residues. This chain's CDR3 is CASRSGLVQETQYF. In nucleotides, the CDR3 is TGTGCCAGCAGGTCCGGACTCGTTCAAGAGACCCAGTACTTC.

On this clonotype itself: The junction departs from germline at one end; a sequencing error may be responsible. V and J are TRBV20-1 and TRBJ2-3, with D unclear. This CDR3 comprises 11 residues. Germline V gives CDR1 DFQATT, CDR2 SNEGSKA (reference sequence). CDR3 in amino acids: CGARPRDTQYF. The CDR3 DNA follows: TGCGGTGCTAGACCCCGGGATACGCAGTATTTT.

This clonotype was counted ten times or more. CDR3 protein: CASSVSSDTQYF. The CDR3 region has the DNA TGTGCCAGCAGCGTATCCTCCGATACGCAGTATTTT. V is TRBV9 and J is TRBJ2-3; no firm D call. Germline V gives CDR1 SGDLS, CDR2 YYNGEE. V was trimmed by 1 base and J by 6 bases, leaving 6 bases between them. The CDR3 covers 12 residues.

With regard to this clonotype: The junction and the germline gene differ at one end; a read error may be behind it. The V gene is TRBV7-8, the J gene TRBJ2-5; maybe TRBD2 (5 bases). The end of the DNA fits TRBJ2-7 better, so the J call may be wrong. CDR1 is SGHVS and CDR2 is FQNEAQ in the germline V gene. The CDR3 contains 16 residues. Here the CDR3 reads CAGSLNEASGSYEQYF. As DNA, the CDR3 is TGTGCCGGCAGCTTAAACGAGGCCTCGGGAAGCTACGAGCAGTACTTC.

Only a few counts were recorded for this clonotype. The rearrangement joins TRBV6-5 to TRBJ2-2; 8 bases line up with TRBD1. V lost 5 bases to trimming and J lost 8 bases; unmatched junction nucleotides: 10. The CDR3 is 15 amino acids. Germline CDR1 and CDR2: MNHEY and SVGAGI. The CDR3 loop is CASSLDRGRDGELFF. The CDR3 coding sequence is TGTGCCAGCAGTCTCGACAGGGGTCGAGATGGGGAGCTGTTTTTT.

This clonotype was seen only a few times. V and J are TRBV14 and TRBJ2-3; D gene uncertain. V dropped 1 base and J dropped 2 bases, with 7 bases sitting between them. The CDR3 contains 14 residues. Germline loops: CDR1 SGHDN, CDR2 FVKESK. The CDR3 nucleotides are TGTGCCAGCAGCCAAGTATTCACCACAGATACGCAGTATTTT. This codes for CASSQVFTTDTQYF.

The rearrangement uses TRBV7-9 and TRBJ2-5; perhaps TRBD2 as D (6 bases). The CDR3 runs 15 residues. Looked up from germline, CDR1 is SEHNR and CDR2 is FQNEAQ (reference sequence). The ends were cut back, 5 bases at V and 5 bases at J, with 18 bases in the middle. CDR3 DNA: TGTGCCAGCAGCACCCCGACGGGGGATCGGGAGACCCAGTACTTC. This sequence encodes CASSTPTGDRETQYF.

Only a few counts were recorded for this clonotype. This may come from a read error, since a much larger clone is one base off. CDR3 nucleotides: TGTGCCAGCAGCCAAGGGCTGGATTTGGGGACCTACGAGCAGTACTTC. The encoded protein is CASSQGLDLGTYEQYF. The rearrangement joins TRBV3-1 to TRBJ2-7; D gene unclear. This CDR3 spans 16 amino acids. V lost 1 base and J lost 2, with 15 bases in between. Germline CDR1 LGHDT, CDR2 YNNKEL (reference sequence).

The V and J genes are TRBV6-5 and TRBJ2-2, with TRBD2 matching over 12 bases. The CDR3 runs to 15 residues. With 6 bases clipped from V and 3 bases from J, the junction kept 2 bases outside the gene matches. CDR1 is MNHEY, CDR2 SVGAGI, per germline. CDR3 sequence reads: CASRRLAGDTGELFF. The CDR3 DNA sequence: TGTGCCAGCAGAAGACTAGCGGGAGACACCGGGGAGCTGTTTTTT.

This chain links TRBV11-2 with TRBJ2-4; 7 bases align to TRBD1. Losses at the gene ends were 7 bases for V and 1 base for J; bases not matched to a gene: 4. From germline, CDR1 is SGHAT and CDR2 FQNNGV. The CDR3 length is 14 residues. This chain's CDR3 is CASTAQGAKNIQYF. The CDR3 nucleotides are TGTGCCAGCACCGCACAGGGGGCCAAAAACATTCAGTACTTC.

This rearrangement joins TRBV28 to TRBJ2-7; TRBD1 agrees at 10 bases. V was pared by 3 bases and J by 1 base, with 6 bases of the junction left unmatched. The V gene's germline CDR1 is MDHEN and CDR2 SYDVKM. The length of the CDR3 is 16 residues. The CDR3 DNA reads TGTGCCAGCAGTTTGGGGCTGGGACAGGGGTCCTACGAGCAGTACTTC. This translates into CASSLGLGQGSYEQYF. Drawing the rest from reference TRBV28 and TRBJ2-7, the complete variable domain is DVKVTQSSRYLVKRTGEKVFLECVQDMDHENMFWYRQDPGLGLRLIYFSYDVKMKEKGDIPEGYSVSREKKERFSLILESASTNQTSMYLCASSLGLGQGSYEQYFGPGTRLTVT.

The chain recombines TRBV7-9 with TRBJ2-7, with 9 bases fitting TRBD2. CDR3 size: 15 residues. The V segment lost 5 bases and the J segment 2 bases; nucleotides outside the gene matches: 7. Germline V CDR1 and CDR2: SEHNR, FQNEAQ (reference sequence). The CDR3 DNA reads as TGTGCCAGCAGCCCACGGACTAGCGCAGCCTACGAGCAGTACTTC. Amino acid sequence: CASSPRTSAAYEQYF.

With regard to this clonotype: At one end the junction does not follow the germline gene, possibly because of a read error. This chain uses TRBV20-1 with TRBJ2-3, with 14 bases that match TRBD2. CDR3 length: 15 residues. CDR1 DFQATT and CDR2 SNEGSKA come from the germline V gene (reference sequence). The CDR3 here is CSAREGLAGVDTQYF. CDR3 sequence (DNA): TGCAGTGCCAGAGAGGGACTAGCGGGAGTTGATACGCAGTATTTT.

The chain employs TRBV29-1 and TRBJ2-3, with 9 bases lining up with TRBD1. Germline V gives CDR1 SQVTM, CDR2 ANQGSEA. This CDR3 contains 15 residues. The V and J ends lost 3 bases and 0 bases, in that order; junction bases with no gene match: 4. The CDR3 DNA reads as TGCAGCGTTGAGTTGGGGACAGGGAGCACAGATACGCAGTATTTT. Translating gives CSVELGTGSTDTQYF.

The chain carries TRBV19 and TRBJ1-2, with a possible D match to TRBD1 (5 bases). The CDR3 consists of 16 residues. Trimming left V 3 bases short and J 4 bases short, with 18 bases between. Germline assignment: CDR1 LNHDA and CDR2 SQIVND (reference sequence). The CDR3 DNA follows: TGTGCCAGTAGTATGGGTGGGGCACCTCCCCGCTATGGCTACACCTTC. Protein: CASSMGGAPPRYGYTF.

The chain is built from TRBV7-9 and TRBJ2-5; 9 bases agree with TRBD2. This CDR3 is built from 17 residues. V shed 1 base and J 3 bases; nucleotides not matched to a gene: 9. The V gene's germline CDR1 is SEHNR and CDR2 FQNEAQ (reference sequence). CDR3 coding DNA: TGTGCCAGCAGCTTAGGCGGTGGCAGCGGGGGGAAAGAGACCCAGTACTTC. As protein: CASSLGGGSGGKETQYF. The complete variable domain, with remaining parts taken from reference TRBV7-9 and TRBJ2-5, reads DTGVSQNPRHKITKRGQNVTFRCDPISEHNRLYWYRQTLGQGPEFLTYFQNEAQLEKSRLLSDRFSAERPKGSFSTLEIQRTEQGDSAMYLCASSLGGGSGGKETQYFGPGTRLLVL.

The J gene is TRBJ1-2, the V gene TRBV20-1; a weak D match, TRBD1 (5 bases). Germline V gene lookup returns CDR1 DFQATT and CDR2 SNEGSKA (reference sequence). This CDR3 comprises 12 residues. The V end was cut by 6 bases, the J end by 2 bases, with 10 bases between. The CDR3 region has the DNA TGCAGTGCCCATCAGGGAAACTATGGCTACACCTTC. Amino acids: CSAHQGNYGYTF.

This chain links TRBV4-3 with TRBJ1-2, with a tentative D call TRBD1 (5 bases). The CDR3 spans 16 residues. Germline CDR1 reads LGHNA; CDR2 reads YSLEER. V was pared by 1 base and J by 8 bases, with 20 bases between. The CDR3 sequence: CASSQGTRVTLVGYTF. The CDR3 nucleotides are TGCGCCAGCAGCCAAGGGACCAGGGTTACACTGGTCGGCTACACCTTC.

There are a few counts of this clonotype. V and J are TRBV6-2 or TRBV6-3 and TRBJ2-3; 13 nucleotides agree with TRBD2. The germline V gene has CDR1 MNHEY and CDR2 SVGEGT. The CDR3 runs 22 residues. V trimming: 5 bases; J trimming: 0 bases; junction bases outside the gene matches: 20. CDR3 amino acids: CASSPLGLRTSGRRASTDTQYF. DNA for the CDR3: TGTGCCAGCAGTCCACTTGGACTTCGGACTAGCGGGAGACGGGCTAGCACAGATACGCAGTATTTT.

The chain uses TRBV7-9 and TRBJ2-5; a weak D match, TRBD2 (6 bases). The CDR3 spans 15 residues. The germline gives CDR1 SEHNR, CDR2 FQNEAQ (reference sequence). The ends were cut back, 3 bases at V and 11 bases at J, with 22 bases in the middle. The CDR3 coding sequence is TGTGCCAGCAGCTTGGTGGGAGGCACCTACAATGAGCAGTACTTC. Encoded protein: CASSLVGGTYNEQYF. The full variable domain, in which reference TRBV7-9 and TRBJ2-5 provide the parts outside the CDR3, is DTGVSQNPRHKITKRGQNVTFRCDPISEHNRLYWYRQTLGQGPEFLTYFQNEAQLEKSRLLSDRFSAERPKGSFSTLEIQRTEQGDSAMYLCASSLVGGTYNEQYFGPGTRLLVL.

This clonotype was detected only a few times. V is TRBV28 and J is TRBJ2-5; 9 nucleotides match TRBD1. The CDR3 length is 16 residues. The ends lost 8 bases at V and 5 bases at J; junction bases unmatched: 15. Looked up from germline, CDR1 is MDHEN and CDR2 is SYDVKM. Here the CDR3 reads CASQTDRTGVGETQYF. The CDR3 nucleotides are TGTGCCAGCCAGACTGATCGGACAGGGGTAGGGGAGACCCAGTACTTC.

The CDR3 DNA sequence: TGTGCCAGCAGTGACCCAGGACTAGCGGGAGATGCTGAGCAGTTCTTC. This translates into CASSDPGLAGDAEQFF. J is TRBJ2-1 and V is TRBV6-1; 13 bases agree with TRBD2. Germline CDR1 is MNHNS and CDR2 is SASEGT. CDR3 length equals 16 residues. J gave up 9 bases and V 3 bases, and 8 bases lay outside the gene matches.

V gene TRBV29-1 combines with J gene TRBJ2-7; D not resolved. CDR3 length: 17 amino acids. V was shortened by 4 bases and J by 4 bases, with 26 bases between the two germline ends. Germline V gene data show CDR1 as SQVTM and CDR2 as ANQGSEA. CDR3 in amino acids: CSVVVHQQADASYEQYF. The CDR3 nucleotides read TGCAGCGTTGTCGTACACCAGCAGGCAGATGCTTCGTACGAGCAGTACTTC.

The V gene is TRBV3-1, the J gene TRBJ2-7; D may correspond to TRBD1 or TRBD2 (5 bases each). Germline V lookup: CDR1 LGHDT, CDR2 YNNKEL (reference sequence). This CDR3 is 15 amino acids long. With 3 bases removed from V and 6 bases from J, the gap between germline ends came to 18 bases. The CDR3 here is CASSQRGLLSAEQYF. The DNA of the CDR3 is TGTGCCAGCAGCCAGAGGGGTCTACTATCTGCCGAGCAGTACTTC.

CDR3 region: CATSRPQLVSSEQFF. The CDR3 region has the DNA TGTGCCACCAGCAGGCCCCAACTAGTTTCGTCTGAGCAGTTCTTC. V is TRBV15 and J is TRBJ2-1; tentative D call: TRBD2 (5 bases). V shed 3 bases and J shed 9 bases, with 18 bases lying between them. CDR3 length: 15 residues. Looked up from germline, CDR1 is LNHNV and CDR2 is YYDKDF (reference sequence). Supplemented by reference TRBV15 and TRBJ2-1, the full variable domain reads DAMVIQNPRYQVTQFGKPVTLSCSQTLNHNVMYWYQQKSSQAPKLLFHYYDKDFNNEADTPDNFQSRRPNTSFCFLDIRSPGLGDTAMYLCATSRPQLVSSEQFFGPGTRLTVL.

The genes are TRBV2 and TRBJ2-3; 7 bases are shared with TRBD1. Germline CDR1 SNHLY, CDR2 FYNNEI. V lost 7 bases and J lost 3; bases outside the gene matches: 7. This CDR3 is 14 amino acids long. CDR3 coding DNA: TGTGCCAGCAACCCGACAGGGTTGACAGATACGCAGTATTTT. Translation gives CASNPTGLTDTQYF.